This T cell receptor beta chain was sequenced during a study of blood T cell repertoires in COVID-19. Study-wide context: In each case, the material was cDNA or gDNA derived from T cells, B-cell-depleted T cells, or PBMCs.

The CDR3 is 17 amino acids. With 3 bases clipped from V and 0 bases from J, the junction kept 6 bases outside the gene matches. The germline V gene has CDR1 LNHDA and CDR2 SQIVND (reference sequence). In the authors' workflow: Researchers report that nucleated cell counts were estimated from reference gene primer amplification. TCRdb keeps only in-frame clones here, not all; method: immunoSEQ multiplex PCR. V, J and clone size are taken as reported in that table, and D and trimming were inferred from the DNA itself. Here the sample spans more than 300,000 clones, more than 80% being singletons. V is TRBV19 and J is TRBJ2-1; 9 nucleotides line up with TRBD2. The clonotype was recovered from a man between 18 and 35 years old who had recovered from COVID-19. The sequenced sample was peripheral blood. CDR3 DNA sequence: TGTGCCAGTAGTATCCCCTTAGCGGGAGTCTCCTACAATGAGCAGTTCTTC. This gives the protein CASSIPLAGVSYNEQFF.